This T cell receptor beta chain comes out of a study of blood T cell repertoires in COVID-19. Overall study context: In each case, the material was cDNA or gDNA derived from T cells, B-cell-depleted T cells, or PBMCs.

Study processing details: Amplified reference gene primers provided the basis for estimating nucleated cell counts. Data came from immunoSEQ multiplex PCR; TCRdb stores just in-frame clones and leaves some out. That table is the source of V, J and clone size, and D and trimming were worked out from the DNA. The table records over 100,000 clones, roughly 88% of them present only once. Looked up from germline, CDR1 is SGDLS and CDR2 is YYNGEE. V gave up 3 bases and J gave up 6 bases, with 9 bases separating them. The CDR3 covers 12 residues. This clone has only one observation. The sequenced sample was peripheral blood. The source is an elderly woman with active or convalescent COVID-19. V usage is TRBV9 and J usage is TRBJ1-2; D ambiguous. As DNA, the CDR3 is TGTGCCAGCAGCGGTAGTGTCAATGGCTACACCTTC. It codes for CASSGSVNGYTF.